This TCR beta chain was found in a study of OX40 agonist ivuxolimab in advanced cancers. The germline V gene has CDR1 SGHNT and CDR2 YENEEA. V dropped 0 bases and J dropped 2 bases, with 8 bases sitting between them. The length of the CDR3 is 15 residues. The study's findings and limits: Clonal expansion by week 6 occurred in CD4+ and CD8+ blood T cells (at 0.1 to 3.0 mg/kg). CD8+ T cells averaged more expanded clones than CD4+. The 0.1-3.0 mg/kg partial responders had among the lowest clonal expansion. Nonresponders included some who also had low normalized T-cell clonal expansion.

The assay was immunoSEQ multiplex PCR, and TCRdb's table has in-frame clones only and misses some. In the table there are 50,000 or so clones, about 93% of which are singletons. Comment on this clone: Its antigen is as yet unknown.

The genes are TRBV11-3 and TRBJ2-1, with D possibly matching TRBD2 (6 bases). The clonotype comes from an adult with an advanced solid tumor such as melanoma, head and neck, liver or kidney cancer. Specimen: CD4+ or CD8+ T cells sorted from blood, collected in a trial of the OX40 agonist ivuxolimab. CDR3 bases: TGTGCCAGCAGCTTAGATGGGACTGCCTACAATGAGCAGTTCTTC. Protein: CASSLDGTAYNEQFF. The full variable domain, rest sourced from reference TRBV11-3 and TRBJ2-1, is EAGVVQSPRYKIIEKKQPVAFWCNPISGHNTLYWYLQNLGQGPELLIRYENEEAVDDSQLPKDRFSAERLKGVDSTLKIQPAELGDSAVYLCASSLDGTAYNEQFFGPGTRLTVL.